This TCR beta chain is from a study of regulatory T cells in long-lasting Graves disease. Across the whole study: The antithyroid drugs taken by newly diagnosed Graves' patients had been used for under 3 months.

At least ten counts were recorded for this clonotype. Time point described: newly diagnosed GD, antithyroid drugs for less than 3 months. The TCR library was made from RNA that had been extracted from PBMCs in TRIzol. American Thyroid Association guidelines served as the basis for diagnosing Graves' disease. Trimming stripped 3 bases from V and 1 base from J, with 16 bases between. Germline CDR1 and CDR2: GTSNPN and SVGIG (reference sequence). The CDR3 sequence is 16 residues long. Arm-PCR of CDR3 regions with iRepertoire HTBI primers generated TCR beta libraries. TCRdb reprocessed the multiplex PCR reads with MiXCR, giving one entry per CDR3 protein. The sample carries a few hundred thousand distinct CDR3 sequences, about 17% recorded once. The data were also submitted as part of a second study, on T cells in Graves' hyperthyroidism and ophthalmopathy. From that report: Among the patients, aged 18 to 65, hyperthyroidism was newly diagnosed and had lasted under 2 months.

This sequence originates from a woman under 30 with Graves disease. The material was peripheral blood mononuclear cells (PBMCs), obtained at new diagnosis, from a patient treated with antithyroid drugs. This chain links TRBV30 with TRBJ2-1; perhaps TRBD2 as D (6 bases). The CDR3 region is CAWSLRLGGSYNEQFF. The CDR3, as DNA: TGTGCCTGGAGCCTTAGACTAGGTGGATCCTACAATGAGCAGTTCTTC.